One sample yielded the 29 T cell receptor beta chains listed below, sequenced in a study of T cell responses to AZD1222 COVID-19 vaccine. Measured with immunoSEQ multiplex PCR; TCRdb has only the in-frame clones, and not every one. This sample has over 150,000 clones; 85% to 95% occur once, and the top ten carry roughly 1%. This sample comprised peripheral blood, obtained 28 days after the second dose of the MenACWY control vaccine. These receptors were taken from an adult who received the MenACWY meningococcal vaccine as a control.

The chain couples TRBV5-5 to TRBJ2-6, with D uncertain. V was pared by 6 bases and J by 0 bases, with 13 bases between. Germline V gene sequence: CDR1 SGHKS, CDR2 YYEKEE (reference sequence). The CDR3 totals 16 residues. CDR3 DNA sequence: TGTGCCAGCACGACCGGACCCCTCTCTGGGGCCAACGTCCTGACTTTC. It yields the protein CASTTGPLSGANVLTF.

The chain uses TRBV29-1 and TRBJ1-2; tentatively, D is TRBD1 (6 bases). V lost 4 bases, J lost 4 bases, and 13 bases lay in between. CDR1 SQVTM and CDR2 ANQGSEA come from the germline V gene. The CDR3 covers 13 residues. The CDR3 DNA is TGCAGCGTTGGTCCCCCAGGGGTCTATGGCTACACCTTC. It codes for CSVGPPGVYGYTF.

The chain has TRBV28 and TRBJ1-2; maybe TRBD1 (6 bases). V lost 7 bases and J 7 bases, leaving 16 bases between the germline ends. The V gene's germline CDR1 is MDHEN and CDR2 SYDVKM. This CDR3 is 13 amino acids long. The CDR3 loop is CASTDYRVTGYTF. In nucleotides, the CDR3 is TGTGCCAGCACCGACTACAGGGTTACTGGCTACACCTTC.

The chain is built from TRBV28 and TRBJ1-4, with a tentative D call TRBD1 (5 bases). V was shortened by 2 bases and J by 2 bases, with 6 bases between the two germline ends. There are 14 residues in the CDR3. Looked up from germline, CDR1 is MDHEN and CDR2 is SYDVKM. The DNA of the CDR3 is TGTGCCAGCAGTTTACGGGGGACTAATGAAAAACTGTTTTTT. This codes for CASSLRGTNEKLFF.

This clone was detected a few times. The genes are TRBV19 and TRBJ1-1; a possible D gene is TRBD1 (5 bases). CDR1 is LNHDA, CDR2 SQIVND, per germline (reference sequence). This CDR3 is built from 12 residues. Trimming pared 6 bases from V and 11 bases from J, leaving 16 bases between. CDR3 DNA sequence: TGTGCCAGTAGCGTCGTGGGGCAGCGGGCTTTCTTT. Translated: CASSVVGQRAFF.

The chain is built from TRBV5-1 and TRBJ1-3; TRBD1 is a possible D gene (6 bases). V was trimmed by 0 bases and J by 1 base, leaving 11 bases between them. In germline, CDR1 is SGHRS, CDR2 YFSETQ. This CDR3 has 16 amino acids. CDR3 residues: CASSLAARGSGNTIYF. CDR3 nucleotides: TGCGCCAGCAGCTTGGCAGCCAGGGGATCTGGAAACACCATATATTTT.

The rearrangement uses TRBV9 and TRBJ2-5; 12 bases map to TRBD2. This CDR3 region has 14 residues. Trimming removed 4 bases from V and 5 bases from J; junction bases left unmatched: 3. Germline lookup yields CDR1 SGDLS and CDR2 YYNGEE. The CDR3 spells CASSPGLAGETQYF. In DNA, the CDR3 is TGTGCCAGCAGCCCAGGACTAGCGGGGGAGACCCAGTACTTC.

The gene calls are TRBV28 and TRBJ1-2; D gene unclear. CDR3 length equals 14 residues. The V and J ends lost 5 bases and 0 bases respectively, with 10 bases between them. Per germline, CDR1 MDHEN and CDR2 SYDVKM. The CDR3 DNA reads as TGTGCCAGCAGTCTGTTGGTGGCTAACTATGGCTACACCTTC. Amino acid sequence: CASSLLVANYGYTF.

The CDR3 nucleotides read TGTGCCAGCAGCTTAGGGGGCTGGGACACTGAAGCTTTCTTT. Translation: CASSLGGWDTEAFF. The V gene is TRBV7-8, the J gene TRBJ1-1, with D possibly being TRBD1 (5 bases). This CDR3 has 14 residues. CDR1 is SGHVS, CDR2 FQNEAQ, per germline. The V and J ends lost 1 base and 3 bases respectively, with 9 bases between them.

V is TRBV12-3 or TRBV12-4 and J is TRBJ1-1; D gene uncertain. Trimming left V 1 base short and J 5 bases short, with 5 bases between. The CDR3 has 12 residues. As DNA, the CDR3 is TGTGCCAGCAGTTTAGTGGGGACTGAAGCTTTCTTT. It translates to CASSLVGTEAFF.

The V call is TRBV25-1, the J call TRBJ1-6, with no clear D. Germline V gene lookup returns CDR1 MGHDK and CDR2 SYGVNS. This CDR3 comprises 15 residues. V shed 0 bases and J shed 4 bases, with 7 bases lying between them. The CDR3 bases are TGTGCCAGCAGTGAATACGGAGGGTATAATTCACCCCTCCACTTT. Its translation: CASSEYGGYNSPLHF.

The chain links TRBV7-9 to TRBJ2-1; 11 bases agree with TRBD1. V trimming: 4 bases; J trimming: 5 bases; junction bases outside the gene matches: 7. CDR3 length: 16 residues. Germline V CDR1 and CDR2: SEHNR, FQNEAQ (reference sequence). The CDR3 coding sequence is TGTGCCAGCAGCTGGCGGACAGGGGGCGTCGACAATGAGCAGTTCTTC. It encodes CASSWRTGGVDNEQFF.

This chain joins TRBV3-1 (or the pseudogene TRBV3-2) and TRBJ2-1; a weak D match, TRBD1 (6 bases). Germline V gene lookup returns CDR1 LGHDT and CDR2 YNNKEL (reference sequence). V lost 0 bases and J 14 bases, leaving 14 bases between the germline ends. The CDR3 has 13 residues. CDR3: CASSQDHGTREFF. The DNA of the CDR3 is TGTGCCAGCAGCCAAGATCATGGGACACGGGAGTTCTTC.

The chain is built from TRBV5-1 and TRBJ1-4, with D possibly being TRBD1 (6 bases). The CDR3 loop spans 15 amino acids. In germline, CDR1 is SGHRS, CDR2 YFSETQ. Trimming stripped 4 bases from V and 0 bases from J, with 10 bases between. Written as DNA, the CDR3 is TGCGCCAGCAGCAAGGACAGTGCAACTAATGAAAAACTGTTTTTT. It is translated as CASSKDSATNEKLFF.

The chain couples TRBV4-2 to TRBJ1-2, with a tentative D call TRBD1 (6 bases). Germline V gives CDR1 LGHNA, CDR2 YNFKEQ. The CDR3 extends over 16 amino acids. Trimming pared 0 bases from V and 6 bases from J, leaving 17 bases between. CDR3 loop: CASSQEGVGRDNGYTF. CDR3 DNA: TGTGCCAGCAGCCAAGAGGGGGTCGGGAGGGACAATGGCTACACCTTC.

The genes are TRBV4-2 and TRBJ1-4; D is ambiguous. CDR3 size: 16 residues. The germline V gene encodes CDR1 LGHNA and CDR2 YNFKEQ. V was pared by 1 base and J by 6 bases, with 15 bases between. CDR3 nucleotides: TGTGCCAGCAGCCAAGCCTATGGGGTGGGAGATGAAAAACTGTTTTTT. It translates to CASSQAYGVGDEKLFF.

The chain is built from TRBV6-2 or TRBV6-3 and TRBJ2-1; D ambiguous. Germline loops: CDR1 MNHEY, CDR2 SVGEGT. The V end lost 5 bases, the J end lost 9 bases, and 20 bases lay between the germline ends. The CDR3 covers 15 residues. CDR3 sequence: CASSVRAPGVGEQFF. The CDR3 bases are TGTGCCAGCAGTGTCCGGGCCCCCGGAGTCGGTGAGCAGTTCTTC.

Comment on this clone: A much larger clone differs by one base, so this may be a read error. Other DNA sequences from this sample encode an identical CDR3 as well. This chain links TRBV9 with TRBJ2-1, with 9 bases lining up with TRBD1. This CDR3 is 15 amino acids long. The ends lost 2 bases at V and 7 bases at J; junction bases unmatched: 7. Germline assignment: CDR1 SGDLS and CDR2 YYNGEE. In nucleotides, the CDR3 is TGTGCCAGCAGCGTTACAGGGGGCTTGGGGAATGAGCAGTTCTTC. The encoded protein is CASSVTGGLGNEQFF.

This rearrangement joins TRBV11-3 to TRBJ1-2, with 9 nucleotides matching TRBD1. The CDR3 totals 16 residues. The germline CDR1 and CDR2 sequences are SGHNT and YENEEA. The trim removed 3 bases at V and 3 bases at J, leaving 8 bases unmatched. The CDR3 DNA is TGTGCCAGCAGCTTCACCGCCGACAGGGGGGACTATGGCTACACCTTC. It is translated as CASSFTADRGDYGYTF. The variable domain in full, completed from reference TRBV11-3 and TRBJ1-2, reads EAGVVQSPRYKIIEKKQPVAFWCNPISGHNTLYWYLQNLGQGPELLIRYENEEAVDDSQLPKDRFSAERLKGVDSTLKIQPAELGDSAVYLCASSFTADRGDYGYTFGSGTRLTVV.

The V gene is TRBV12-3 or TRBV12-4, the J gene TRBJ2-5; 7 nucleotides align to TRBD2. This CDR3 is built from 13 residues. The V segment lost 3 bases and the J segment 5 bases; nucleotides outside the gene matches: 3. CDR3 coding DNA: TGTGCCAGCAGTTTGGGACTAAGGGAGACCCAGTACTTC. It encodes CASSLGLRETQYF.

DNA of the CDR3: TGTGCCAGCTCACCGGGGGACCCGCAAATCGGGGAGCTGTTTTTT. Its protein is CASSPGDPQIGELFF. The gene calls are TRBV18 and TRBJ2-2, with D possibly called TRBD1 or TRBD2 (5 bases each). The CDR3 covers 15 residues. V lost 3 bases and J 7 bases, leaving 15 bases between the germline ends. The V gene's germline CDR1 is KGHSH and CDR2 LQKENI.

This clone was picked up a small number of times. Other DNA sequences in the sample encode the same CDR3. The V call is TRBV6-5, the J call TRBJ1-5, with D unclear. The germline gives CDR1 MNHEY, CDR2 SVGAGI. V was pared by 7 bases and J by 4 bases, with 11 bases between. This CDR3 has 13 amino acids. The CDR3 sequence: CASTQSLNQPQHF. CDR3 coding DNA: TGTGCCAGCACCCAATCCCTTAATCAGCCCCAGCATTTT.

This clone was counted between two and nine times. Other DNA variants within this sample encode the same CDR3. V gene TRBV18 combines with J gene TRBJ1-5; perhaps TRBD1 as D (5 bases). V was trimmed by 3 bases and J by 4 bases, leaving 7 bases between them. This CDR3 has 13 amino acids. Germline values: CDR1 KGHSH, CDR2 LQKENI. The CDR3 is CASSPDSNQPQHF. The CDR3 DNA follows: TGTGCCAGCTCACCTGACAGTAATCAGCCCCAGCATTTT.

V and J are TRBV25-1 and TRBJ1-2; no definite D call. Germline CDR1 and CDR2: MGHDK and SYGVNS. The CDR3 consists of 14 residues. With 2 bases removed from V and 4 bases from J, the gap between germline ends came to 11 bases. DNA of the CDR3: TGTGCCAGCAGTGAACACTGGGAACGCTATGGCTACACCTTC. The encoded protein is CASSEHWERYGYTF.

The CDR3 protein is CASSQGVLKAFF. In nucleotides, the CDR3 is TGTGCCAGCAGCCAAGGGGTGCTGAAAGCTTTCTTT. J is TRBJ1-1 and V is TRBV14; D is unresolved. The CDR3 totals 12 residues. Germline assignment: CDR1 SGHDN and CDR2 FVKESK. Trimming took 1 base from V and 9 from J, leaving 9 bases between them.

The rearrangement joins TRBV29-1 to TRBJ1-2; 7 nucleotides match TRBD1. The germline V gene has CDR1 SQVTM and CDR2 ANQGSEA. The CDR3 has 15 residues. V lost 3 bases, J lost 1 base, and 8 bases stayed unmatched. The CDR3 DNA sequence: TGCAGCGTTGATTCCGCGAGGGGGCTTAACTATGGCTACACCTTC. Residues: CSVDSARGLNYGYTF. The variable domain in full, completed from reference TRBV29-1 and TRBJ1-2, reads SAVISQKPSRDICQRGTSLTIQCQVDSQVTMMFWYRQQPGQSLTLIATANQGSEATYESGFVIDKFPISRPNLTFSTLTVSNMSPEDSSIYLCSVDSARGLNYGYTFGSGTRLTVV.

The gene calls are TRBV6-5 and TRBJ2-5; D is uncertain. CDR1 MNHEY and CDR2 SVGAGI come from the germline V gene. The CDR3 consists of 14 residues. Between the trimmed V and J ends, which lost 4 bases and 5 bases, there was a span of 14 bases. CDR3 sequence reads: CASSSARIDETQYF. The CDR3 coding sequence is TGTGCCAGCAGTTCTGCTCGGATCGACGAGACCCAGTACTTC.

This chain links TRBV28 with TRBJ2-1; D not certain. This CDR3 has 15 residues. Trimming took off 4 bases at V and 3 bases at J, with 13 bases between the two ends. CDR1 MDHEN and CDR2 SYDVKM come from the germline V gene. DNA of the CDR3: TGTGCCAGCAGTTCCCTTCCAGAGTTCTACAATGAGCAGTTCTTC. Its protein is CASSSLPEFYNEQFF.

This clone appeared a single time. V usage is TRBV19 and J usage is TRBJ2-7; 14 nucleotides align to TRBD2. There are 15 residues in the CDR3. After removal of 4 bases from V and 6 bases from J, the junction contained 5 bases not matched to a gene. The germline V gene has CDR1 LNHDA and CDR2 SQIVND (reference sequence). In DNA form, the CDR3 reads TGTGCCAGTAGTAGGACTAGCGGGGGGATTGGCGAGCAGTACTTC. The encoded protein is CASSRTSGGIGEQYF.